This T cell receptor (beta chain) stems from a study of siplizumab effects on memory and regulatory T cells. Each sample had approximately 10^5 TCR templates assayed. Profiled with immunoSEQ multiplex PCR; TCRdb holds only in-frame clones, not every one. The sample contains more than 90,000 clones, approximately 91% of which appear only once. Germline V gene data show CDR1 as SGDLS and CDR2 as YYNGEE. Trimming took 3 bases from V and 8 from J, leaving 12 bases between them. This CDR3 is 13 amino acids long. General study findings and limits: Left unconfirmed was the suppressive function of proliferating Tregs from siplizumab cultures. Just a small share of alloreactive clones was traced back to unstimulated subsets. In roughly 75-97% of proliferating CD4+ or CD8+ clones, a naive or memory phenotype could not be assigned.

With regard to this clone: As yet, its antigen is unknown.

Sequencing was carried out using non-Treg CD4+ T cells sorted from blood. The receptor was isolated from a human donor in good health. The rearrangement joins TRBV9 to TRBJ2-4; a weak D match, TRBD1 (6 bases). The CDR3 protein is CASSARGKDIQYF. The DNA of the CDR3 is TGTGCCAGCAGCGCCAGGGGTAAGGACATTCAGTACTTC.